The T cell receptor beta chain described here comes from a study of cytomegalovirus exposure and HLA in healthy donors. Findings of the study overall: Sequencing artifact likely explains a cluster of highly shared sequence variants.

The PCR used 60 Vbeta and 13 Jbeta primers. Source study methods: Later reanalysis found 75 million to 95 million unique TCR beta chains, around 9.9 million of them shared. Here immunoSEQ multiplex PCR was the method, and the copy in TCRdb shows in-frame clones only, minus some. V and J calls and clone size are those listed in that table; D and trimming were worked out from the DNA. The sample includes 200,000 to 250,000 clones. Germline V gives CDR1 SEHNR, CDR2 FQNEAQ (reference sequence). This CDR3 is built from 16 residues. J lost 8 bases, V lost 5 bases, and 8 bases had no gene match. With regard to this clone: Its cognate antigen is unknown.

The source is a girl aged 2 to 10 in good health and CMV-seropositive. Source material: PBMCs. V usage is TRBV7-9 and J usage is TRBJ2-1; 14 positions match TRBD2. CDR3 nucleotides: TGTGCCAGCAGCCGCAGGACTAGCGGGAGGTGGGATGAGCAGTTCTTC. It is translated as CASSRRTSGRWDEQFF.